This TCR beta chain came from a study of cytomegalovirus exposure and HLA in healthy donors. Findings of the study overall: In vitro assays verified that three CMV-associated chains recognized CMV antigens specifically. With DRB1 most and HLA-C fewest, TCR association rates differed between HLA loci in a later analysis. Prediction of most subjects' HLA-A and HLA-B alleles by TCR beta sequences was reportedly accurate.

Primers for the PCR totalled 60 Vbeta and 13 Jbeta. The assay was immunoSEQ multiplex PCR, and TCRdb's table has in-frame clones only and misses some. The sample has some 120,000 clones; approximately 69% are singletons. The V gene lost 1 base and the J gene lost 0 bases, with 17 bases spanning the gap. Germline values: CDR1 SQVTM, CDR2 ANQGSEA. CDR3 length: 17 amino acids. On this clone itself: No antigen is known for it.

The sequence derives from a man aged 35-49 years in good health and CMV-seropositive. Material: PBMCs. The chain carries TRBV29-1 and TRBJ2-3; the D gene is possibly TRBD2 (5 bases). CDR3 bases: TGCAGCGTTGAAGGCCCCTTGAGGAGCGGTAGCACAGATACGCAGTATTTT. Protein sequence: CSVEGPLRSGSTDTQYF.